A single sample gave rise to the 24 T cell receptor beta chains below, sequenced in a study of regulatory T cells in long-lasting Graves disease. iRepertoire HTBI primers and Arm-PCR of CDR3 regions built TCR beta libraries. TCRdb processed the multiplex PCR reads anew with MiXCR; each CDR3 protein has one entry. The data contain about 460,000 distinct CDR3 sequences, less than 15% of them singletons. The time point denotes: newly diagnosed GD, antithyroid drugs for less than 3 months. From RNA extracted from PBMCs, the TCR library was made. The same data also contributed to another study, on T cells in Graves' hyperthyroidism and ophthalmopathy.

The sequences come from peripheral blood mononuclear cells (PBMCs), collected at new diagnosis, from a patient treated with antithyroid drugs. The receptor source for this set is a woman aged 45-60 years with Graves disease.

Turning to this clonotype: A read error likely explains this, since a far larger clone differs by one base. CDR3 nucleotide sequence: TGTGCCAGCAGTGGCGGACTATTAAACTCCTACGAGCAGTACTTC. This translates into CASSGGLLNSYEQYF. The rearrangement joins TRBV7-3 to TRBJ2-7; D perhaps matches TRBD2 (6 bases). The germline V gene has CDR1 SGHTA and CDR2 FQGTGA. V gave up 6 bases and J gave up 0 bases, with 15 bases separating them. The CDR3 loop spans 15 amino acids.

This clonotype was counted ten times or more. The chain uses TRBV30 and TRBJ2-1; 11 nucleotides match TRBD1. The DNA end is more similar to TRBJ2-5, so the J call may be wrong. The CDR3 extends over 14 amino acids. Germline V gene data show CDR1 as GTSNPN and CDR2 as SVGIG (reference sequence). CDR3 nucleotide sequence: TGTGCCTGGAGTGAGGGACAGGGGGAAGAGACCCAGTACTTC. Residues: CAWSEGQGEETQYF.

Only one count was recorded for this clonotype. Here the CDR3 DNA reads TGCAGTGCTAGACCGGTTGGAGCTCGGACCGGGAGAATGTTTGAAGAGACCCAGTACTTC. As protein: CSARPVGARTGRMFEETQYF. The rearrangement links TRBV20-1 to TRBJ2-5; D perhaps matches TRBD2 (6 bases). The germline V and J ends were trimmed by 2 bases and 3 bases, with 31 bases remaining between them. Germline CDR1 reads DFQATT; CDR2 reads SNEGSKA (reference sequence). The CDR3 runs 20 residues.

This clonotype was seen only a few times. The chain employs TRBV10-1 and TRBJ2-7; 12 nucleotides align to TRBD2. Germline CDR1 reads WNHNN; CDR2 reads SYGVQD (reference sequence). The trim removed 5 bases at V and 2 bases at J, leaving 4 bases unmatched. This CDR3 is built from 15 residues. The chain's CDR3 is CASSKLAGGTYEQYF. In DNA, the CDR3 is TGCGCCAGCAGTAAACTAGCGGGAGGTACCTACGAGCAGTACTTC.

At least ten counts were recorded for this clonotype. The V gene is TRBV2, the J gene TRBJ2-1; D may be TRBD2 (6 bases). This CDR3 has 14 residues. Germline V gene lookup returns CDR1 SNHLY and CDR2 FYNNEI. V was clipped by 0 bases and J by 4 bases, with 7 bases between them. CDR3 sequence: CASSEAGGYNEQFF. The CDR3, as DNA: TGTGCCAGCAGTGAAGCGGGAGGTTACAATGAGCAGTTCTTC.

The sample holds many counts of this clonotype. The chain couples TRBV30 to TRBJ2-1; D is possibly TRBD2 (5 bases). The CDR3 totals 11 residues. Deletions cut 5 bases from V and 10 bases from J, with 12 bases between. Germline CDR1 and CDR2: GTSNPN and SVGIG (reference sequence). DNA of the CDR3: TGTGCCTGGGGGTTAGCGTCGGAGCAGTTCTTC. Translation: CAWGLASEQFF.

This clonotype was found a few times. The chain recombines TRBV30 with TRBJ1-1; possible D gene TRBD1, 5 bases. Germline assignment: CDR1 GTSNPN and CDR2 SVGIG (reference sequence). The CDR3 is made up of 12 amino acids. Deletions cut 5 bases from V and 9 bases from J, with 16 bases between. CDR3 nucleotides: TGTGCCTGGGATCCGTCAGGGCAACAAGCTTTCTTT. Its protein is CAWDPSGQQAFF.

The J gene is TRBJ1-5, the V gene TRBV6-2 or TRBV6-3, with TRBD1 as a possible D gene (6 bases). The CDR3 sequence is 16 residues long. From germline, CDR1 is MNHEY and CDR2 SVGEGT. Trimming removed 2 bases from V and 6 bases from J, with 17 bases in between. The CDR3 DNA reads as TGTGCCAGCAGTTACGGGGGCACTACGGGAAGTCAGCCCCAGCATTTT. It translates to CASSYGGTTGSQPQHF.

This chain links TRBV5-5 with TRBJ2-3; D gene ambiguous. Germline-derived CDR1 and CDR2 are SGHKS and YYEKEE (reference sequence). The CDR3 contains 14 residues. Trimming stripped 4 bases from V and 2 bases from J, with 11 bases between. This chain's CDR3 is CASSLQITTDTQYF. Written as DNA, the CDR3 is TGTGCCAGCAGCCTGCAAATCACCACAGATACGCAGTATTTT.

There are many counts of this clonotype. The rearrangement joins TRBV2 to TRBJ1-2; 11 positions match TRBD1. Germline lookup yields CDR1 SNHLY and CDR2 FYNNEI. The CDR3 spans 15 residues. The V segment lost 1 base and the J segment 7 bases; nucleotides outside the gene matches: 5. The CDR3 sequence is CASSEVGTGGVGYTF. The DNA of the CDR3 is TGTGCCAGCAGTGAAGTTGGGACAGGGGGAGTTGGCTACACCTTC. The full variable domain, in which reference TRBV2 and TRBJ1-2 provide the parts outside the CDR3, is EPEVTQTPSHQVTQMGQEVILRCVPISNHLYFYWYRQILGQKVEFLVSFYNNEISEKSEIFDDQFSVERPDGSNFTLKIRSTKLEDSAMYFCASSEVGTGGVGYTFGSGTRLTVV.

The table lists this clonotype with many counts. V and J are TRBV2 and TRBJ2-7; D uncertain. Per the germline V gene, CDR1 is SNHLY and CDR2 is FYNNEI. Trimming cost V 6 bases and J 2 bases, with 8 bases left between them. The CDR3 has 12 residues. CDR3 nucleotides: TGTGCCAGCAGATATTGGGCCTACGAGCAGTACTTC. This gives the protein CASRYWAYEQYF.

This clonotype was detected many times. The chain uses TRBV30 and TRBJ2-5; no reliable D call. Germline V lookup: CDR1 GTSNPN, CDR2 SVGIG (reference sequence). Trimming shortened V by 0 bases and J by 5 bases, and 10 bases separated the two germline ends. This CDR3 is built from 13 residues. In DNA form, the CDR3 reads TGTGCCTGGAGTGTACAAGGTGTGGAGACCCAGTACTTC. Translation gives CAWSVQGVETQYF.

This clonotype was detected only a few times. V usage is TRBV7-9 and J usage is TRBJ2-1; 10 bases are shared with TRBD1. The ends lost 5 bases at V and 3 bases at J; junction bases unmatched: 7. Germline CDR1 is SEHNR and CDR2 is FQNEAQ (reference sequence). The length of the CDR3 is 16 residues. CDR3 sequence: CASSKSGTGDYNEQFF. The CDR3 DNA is TGTGCCAGCAGCAAATCCGGGACAGGGGACTACAATGAGCAGTTCTTC.

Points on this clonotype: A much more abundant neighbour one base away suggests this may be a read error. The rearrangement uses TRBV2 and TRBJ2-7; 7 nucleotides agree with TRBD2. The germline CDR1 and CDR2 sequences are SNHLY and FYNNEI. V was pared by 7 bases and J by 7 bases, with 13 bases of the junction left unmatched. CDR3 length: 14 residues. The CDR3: CASIFLADSNEQYF. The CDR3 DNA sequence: TGTGCCAGCATTTTCCTAGCGGACTCCAATGAGCAGTACTTC.

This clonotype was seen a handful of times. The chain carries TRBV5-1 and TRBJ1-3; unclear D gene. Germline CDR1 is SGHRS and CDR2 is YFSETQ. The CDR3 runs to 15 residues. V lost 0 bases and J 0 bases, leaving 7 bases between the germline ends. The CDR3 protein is CASSLVGDSGNTIYF. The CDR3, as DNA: TGCGCCAGCAGCTTGGTTGGCGACTCTGGAAACACCATATATTTT.

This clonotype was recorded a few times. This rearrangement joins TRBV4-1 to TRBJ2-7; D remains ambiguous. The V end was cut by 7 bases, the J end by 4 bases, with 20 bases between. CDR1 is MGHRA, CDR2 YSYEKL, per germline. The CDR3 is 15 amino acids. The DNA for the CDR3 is TGCGCCAGCACTCAAGGGCAGGCTCCTGAGTACGAGCAGTACTTC. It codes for CASTQGQAPEYEQYF.

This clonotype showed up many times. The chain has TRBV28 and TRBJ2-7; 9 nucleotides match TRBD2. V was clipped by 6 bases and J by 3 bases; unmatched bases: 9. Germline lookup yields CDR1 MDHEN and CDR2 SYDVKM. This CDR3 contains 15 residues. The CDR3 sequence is CASRSGASGIYEQYF. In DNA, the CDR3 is TGTGCCAGCAGGTCCGGGGCTAGCGGGATCTACGAGCAGTACTTC.

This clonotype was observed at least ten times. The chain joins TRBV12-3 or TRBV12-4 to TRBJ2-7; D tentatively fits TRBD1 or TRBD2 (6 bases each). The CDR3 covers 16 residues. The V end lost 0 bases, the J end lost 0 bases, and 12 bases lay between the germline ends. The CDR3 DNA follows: TGTGCCAGCAGTTTAGCGCCGGGGGCCGGCTCCTACGAGCAGTACTTC. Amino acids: CASSLAPGAGSYEQYF.

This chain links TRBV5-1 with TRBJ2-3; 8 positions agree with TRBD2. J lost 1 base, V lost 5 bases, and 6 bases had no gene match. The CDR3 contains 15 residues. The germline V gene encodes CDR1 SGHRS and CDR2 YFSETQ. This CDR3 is CASRKSGRGTDTQYF. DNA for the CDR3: TGCGCCAGCAGAAAGAGCGGGAGAGGCACAGATACGCAGTATTTT.

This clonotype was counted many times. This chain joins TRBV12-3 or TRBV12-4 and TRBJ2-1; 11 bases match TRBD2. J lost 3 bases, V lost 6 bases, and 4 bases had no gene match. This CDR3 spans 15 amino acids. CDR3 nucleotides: TGTGCCAGCAGCTCCACTAGCGGGAGCTACAATGAGCAGTTCTTC. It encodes CASSSTSGSYNEQFF.

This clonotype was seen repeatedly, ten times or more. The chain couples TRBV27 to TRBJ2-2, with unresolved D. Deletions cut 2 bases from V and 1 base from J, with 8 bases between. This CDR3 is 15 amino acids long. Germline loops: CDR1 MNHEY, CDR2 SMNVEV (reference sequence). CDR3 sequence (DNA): TGTGCCAGCAGTTTAGTATATTTGAACACCGGGGAGCTGTTTTTT. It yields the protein CASSLVYLNTGELFF.

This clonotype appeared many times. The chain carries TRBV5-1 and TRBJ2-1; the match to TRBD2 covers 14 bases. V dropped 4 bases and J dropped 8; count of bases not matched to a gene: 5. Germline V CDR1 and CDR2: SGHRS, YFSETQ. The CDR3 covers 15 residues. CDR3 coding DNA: TGCGCCAGCAGCCCAGGGACTAGCGGGAGCTATGAGCAGTTCTTC. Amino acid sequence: CASSPGTSGSYEQFF.

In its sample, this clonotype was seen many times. In DNA, the CDR3 is TGCGCCAGCAGCTTTAATAGTAATGAAAAACTGTTTTTT. Protein sequence: CASSFNSNEKLFF. The chain couples TRBV5-1 to TRBJ1-4; D uncertain. This CDR3 has 13 residues. Trimming removed 2 bases from V and 4 bases from J, with 6 bases in between. The germline CDR1 and CDR2 sequences are SGHRS and YFSETQ.

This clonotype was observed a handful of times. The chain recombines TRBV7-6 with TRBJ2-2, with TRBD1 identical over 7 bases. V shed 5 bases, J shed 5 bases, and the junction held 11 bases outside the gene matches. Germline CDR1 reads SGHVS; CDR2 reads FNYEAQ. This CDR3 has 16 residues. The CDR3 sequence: CASSPTGSIGTGELFF. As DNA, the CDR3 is TGTGCCAGCAGCCCGACAGGGTCGATTGGAACCGGGGAGCTGTTTTTT.